The 6 T cell receptor beta chains listed next were all sequenced from one sample in a study of OX40 agonist ivuxolimab in advanced cancers. Produced via immunoSEQ multiplex PCR; TCRdb's table is partial and in-frame only. Of approximately 70,000 clones detected, 86% appear once; the ten largest clones hold under 7.5%. Sequenced here: CD4+ or CD8+ T cells sorted from blood, sampled in a trial of the OX40 agonist ivuxolimab. These receptors were taken from an adult with an advanced solid tumor such as melanoma, head and neck, liver or kidney cancer.

V is TRBV10-3 and J is TRBJ2-1; tentatively, D is TRBD1 or TRBD2 (6 bases each). CDR3 size: 15 residues. Germline lookup yields CDR1 ENHRY and CDR2 SYGVKD. Deletions cut 0 bases from V and 6 bases from J, with 12 bases between. The CDR3 region has the DNA TGTGCCATCAGTGAGTCGGCGGGGACACCCAATGAGCAGTTCTTC. It is translated as CAISESAGTPNEQFF.

The rearrangement links TRBV6-1 to TRBJ2-5; 7 bases match TRBD1. The CDR3 extends over 15 amino acids. CDR1 and CDR2 (germline): MNHNS, SASEGT. V shed 6 bases and J 2 bases; nucleotides not matched to a gene: 9. The CDR3 coding sequence is TGTGCCAGCAGGAGGACAGGAGCCACACAAGAGACCCAGTACTTC. Protein: CASRRTGATQETQYF.

V and J are TRBV5-1 and TRBJ1-1, with TRBD1 identical over 8 bases. With 1 base clipped from V and 2 bases from J, the junction kept 7 bases outside the gene matches. The CDR3 sequence is 16 residues long. CDR1 is SGHRS, CDR2 YFSETQ, per germline. In DNA, the CDR3 is TGCGCCAGCAGCTTGCACCCGGACAGGGCCAACACTGAAGCTTTCTTT. As protein: CASSLHPDRANTEAFF.

This sequence joins TRBV9 and TRBJ1-1; possible D gene TRBD1, 5 bases. Germline V CDR1 and CDR2: SGDLS, YYNGEE. The CDR3 is 14 residues long. The ends were cut back, 3 bases at V and 5 bases at J, with 14 bases in the middle. CDR3 in amino acids: CASSAIEGRTEAFF. DNA of the CDR3: TGTGCCAGCAGCGCGATAGAGGGGCGGACTGAAGCTTTCTTT. Full variable domain (remainder filled in from reference TRBV9 and TRBJ1-1): DSGVTQTPKHLITATGQRVTLRCSPRSGDLSVYWYQQSLDQGLQFLIQYYNGEERAKGNILERFSAQQFPDLHSELNLSSLELGDSALYFCASSAIEGRTEAFFGQGTRLTVV.

The chain employs TRBV5-1 and TRBJ2-5; D is perhaps TRBD1 or TRBD2 (6 bases each). Per the germline V gene, CDR1 is SGHRS and CDR2 is YFSETQ. V lost 4 bases, J lost 0 bases, and 10 bases lay in between. The CDR3 spans 14 residues. CDR3 residues: CASSGGRNQETQYF. The CDR3 nucleotides are TGCGCCAGCAGCGGGGGGCGGAACCAAGAGACCCAGTACTTC.

The chain uses TRBV6-5 and TRBJ2-1, with TRBD1 matching over 9 bases. Germline V gives CDR1 MNHEY, CDR2 SVGAGI. The CDR3 has 13 amino acids. Losses at the gene ends were 10 bases for V and 7 bases for J; bases not matched to a gene: 8. CDR3 DNA sequence: TGTGCCACTCAGGGACAGGGAAGGAATGAGCAGTTCTTC. It specifies CATQGQGRNEQFF.